One sample yielded the 26 T cell receptor beta chains listed below, sequenced in a study of shared clonotypes between healthy human individuals. The naive CD8 fraction comprised CD45RO-negative cells positively selected for CCR7 and excluded terminally differentiated effector memory CD45RA+ cells. Sequencing used immunoSEQ multiplex PCR; TCRdb keeps in-frame clones, though not all of them. This table has about 2.1 million clones, 90% to 95% appearing once. Specimen: naive CD8+ T cells from PBMCs. Source of these receptors: a young man in good health. Some clones in this sample may be carry-over from other donors' samples.

The gene calls are TRBV28 and TRBJ1-2, with 7 bases fitting TRBD1. Germline V gene lookup returns CDR1 MDHEN and CDR2 SYDVKM. Losses at the gene ends were 5 bases for V and 8 bases for J; bases not matched to a gene: 14. The CDR3 has 15 amino acids. CDR3 residues: CASSPIDRAGGGYTF. CDR3 DNA: TGTGCCAGCAGTCCCATTGACAGGGCGGGTGGGGGCTACACCTTC.

The rearrangement joins TRBV19 to TRBJ2-7; maybe TRBD2 (6 bases). V shed 5 bases and J shed 1 base, with 15 bases lying between them. Per the germline V gene, CDR1 is LNHDA and CDR2 is SQIVND (reference sequence). The CDR3 is made up of 15 amino acids. The CDR3 is CASSARLVGSYEQYF. CDR3 in DNA: TGTGCCAGTAGTGCCCGACTAGTGGGGTCCTACGAGCAGTACTTC.

This clone was seen once. The rearrangement links TRBV6-6 to TRBJ2-2, with D maybe TRBD2 (5 bases). Germline V gene sequence: CDR1 MNHNY, CDR2 SVGAGI (reference sequence). This CDR3 has 14 amino acids. V dropped 1 base and J dropped 8 bases, with 11 bases sitting between them. CDR3: CASSYFGEWGELFF. CDR3 nucleotides: TGTGCCAGCAGTTACTTTGGGGAGTGGGGGGAGCTGTTTTTT.

The chain joins TRBV11-2 to TRBJ1-4; 7 positions agree with TRBD1. This CDR3 is 14 amino acids long. Trimming cost V 5 bases and J 7 bases; bases outside gene matches: 7. Germline lookup yields CDR1 SGHAT and CDR2 FQNNGV. In nucleotides, the CDR3 is TGTGCCAGCAGCGGCCGGGACAGCCTTGAAAAACTGTTTTTT. Translating gives CASSGRDSLEKLFF.

The J gene is TRBJ2-1, the V gene TRBV2; no firm D call. V lost 7 bases and J lost 9, with 7 bases in between. The CDR3 sequence is 10 residues long. Germline V gives CDR1 SNHLY, CDR2 FYNNEI. Written as DNA, the CDR3 is TGTGCCAGCAATCCCGGTGAGCAGTTCTTC. Translating it yields CASNPGEQFF.

The chain employs TRBV11-2 and TRBJ1-2; D is possibly TRBD1 (6 bases). Trimming left V 6 bases short and J 8 bases short, with 10 bases between. Germline CDR1 SGHAT, CDR2 FQNNGV. CDR3 length: 11 residues. The CDR3 region is CASRQGEGYTF. The CDR3 DNA reads TGTGCCAGCAGACAGGGTGAGGGCTACACCTTC.

The rearrangement uses TRBV9 and TRBJ1-1; 7 bases are shared with TRBD1. The length of the CDR3 is 15 residues. The trim removed 4 bases at V and 6 bases at J, leaving 12 bases unmatched. Germline values: CDR1 SGDLS, CDR2 YYNGEE. The CDR3 DNA follows: TGTGCCAGCAGCCCGCACAGGGGTGGGGACCCTGAAGCTTTCTTT. It is translated as CASSPHRGGDPEAFF.

The rearrangement joins TRBV4-1 to TRBJ2-7; 12 bases agree with TRBD1. This CDR3 spans 15 amino acids. Germline CDR1 and CDR2: MGHRA and YSYEKL. With 1 base clipped from V and 5 bases from J, the junction kept 3 bases outside the gene matches. Here the CDR3 reads CASSQVGDRGHEQYF. The CDR3 nucleotides are TGCGCCAGCAGCCAAGTCGGGGACAGGGGGCACGAGCAGTACTTC.

This clone was observed a single time. The rearrangement uses TRBV29-1 and TRBJ1-1; D gene uncertain. The CDR3 spans 14 residues. Germline values: CDR1 SQVTM, CDR2 ANQGSEA. Deletions cut 4 bases from V and 4 bases from J, with 16 bases between. CDR3 DNA sequence: TGCAGCGTTGTCATTTCCGGGTTTTTCACTGAAGCTTTCTTT. This sequence encodes CSVVISGFFTEAFF.

This sequence joins TRBV19 and TRBJ2-2; maybe TRBD2 (6 bases). The CDR3 is 19 amino acids. V was shortened by 1 base and J by 0 bases, with 18 bases between the two germline ends. Germline CDR1 is LNHDA and CDR2 is SQIVND (reference sequence). CDR3 sequence reads: CASSIVIRESGANTGELFF. CDR3 bases: TGTGCCAGTAGTATAGTAATTCGGGAATCGGGAGCGAACACCGGGGAGCTGTTTTTT.

V gene TRBV6-1 combines with J gene TRBJ1-2; D is perhaps TRBD1 (5 bases). The CDR3 has 13 amino acids. Germline V lookup: CDR1 MNHNS, CDR2 SASEGT. Trimming pared 3 bases from V and 3 bases from J, leaving 8 bases between. CDR3 protein: CASSETGHYGYTF. CDR3 nucleotides: TGTGCCAGCAGTGAGACGGGACACTATGGCTACACCTTC.

The V call is TRBV27, the J call TRBJ2-3, with TRBD2 identical over 9 bases. Looked up from germline, CDR1 is MNHEY and CDR2 is SMNVEV (reference sequence). V lost 8 bases and J lost 5; bases outside the gene matches: 17. The CDR3 is made up of 17 amino acids. The CDR3 protein is CASLGLAGSALGDTQYF. The CDR3 DNA reads as TGTGCCAGCCTAGGGCTAGCGGGAAGTGCTCTGGGAGATACGCAGTATTTT.

The V and J genes are TRBV6-5 and TRBJ2-7; 9 positions agree with TRBD1. The germline CDR1 and CDR2 sequences are MNHEY and SVGAGI. The CDR3 spans 15 residues. Losses at the gene ends were 5 bases for V and 4 bases for J; bases not matched to a gene: 9. The CDR3 here is CASSQTGTGQYEQYF. The DNA for the CDR3 is TGTGCCAGCAGTCAAACCGGGACAGGGCAGTACGAGCAGTACTTC.

The chain carries TRBV6-5 and TRBJ2-1; tentatively, D is TRBD2 (5 bases). The CDR3 runs 14 residues. Germline CDR1 is MNHEY and CDR2 is SVGAGI. V was trimmed by 3 bases and J by 9 bases, leaving 15 bases between them. CDR3 DNA: TGTGCCAGCAGTTATGCGTCGGGGAGTTCTGAGCAGTTCTTC. It is translated as CASSYASGSSEQFF.

This sequence joins TRBV7-2 and TRBJ2-7, with a weak D call TRBD1 (6 bases). Trimming shortened V by 5 bases and J by 1 base, and 15 bases separated the two germline ends. Per the germline V gene, CDR1 is SGHTA and CDR2 is FQGNSA. This CDR3 spans 15 amino acids. The CDR3 spells CASSDWTASSYEQYF. The CDR3 nucleotides read TGTGCCAGCAGCGACTGGACAGCCTCATCCTACGAGCAGTACTTC.

The chain's CDR3 is CARGRGAYEQYF. The DNA for the CDR3 is TGTGCCCGGGGTCGGGGGGCCTACGAGCAGTACTTC. The chain carries TRBV30 and TRBJ2-7, with TRBD2 identical over 7 bases. V gave up 8 bases and J gave up 2 bases; unmatched junction bases: 6. The CDR3 is 12 residues long. Germline-derived CDR1 and CDR2 are GTSNPN and SVGIG (reference sequence).

As to this clone: Other nucleotide sequences from this sample produce the same CDR3. This chain links TRBV29-1 with TRBJ2-7, with TRBD2 identical over 10 bases. The CDR3 extends over 13 amino acids. V trimming: 4 bases; J trimming: 2 bases; junction bases outside the gene matches: 2. Germline lookup yields CDR1 SQVTM and CDR2 ANQGSEA. The CDR3 DNA sequence: TGCAGCGTTGTAAGCGGGAGGGCCTACGAGCAGTACTTC. As protein: CSVVSGRAYEQYF.

The chain uses TRBV6-5 and TRBJ1-3, with 7 bases fitting TRBD1. Germline lookup yields CDR1 MNHEY and CDR2 SVGAGI. The V and J ends lost 6 bases and 3 bases, in that order; junction bases with no gene match: 5. The CDR3 loop spans 14 amino acids. CDR3 sequence (DNA): TGTGCCAGCAGCGCGACAGGGCGTGGAAACACCATATATTTT. It codes for CASSATGRGNTIYF.

J is TRBJ1-1 and V is TRBV4-1; D is uncertain. This CDR3 has 15 residues. V gave up 0 bases and J gave up 1 base, with 9 bases separating them. Germline V gives CDR1 MGHRA, CDR2 YSYEKL. The CDR3 here is CASSQEMMANTEAFF. As DNA, the CDR3 is TGCGCCAGCAGCCAAGAGATGATGGCGAACACTGAAGCTTTCTTT.

J is TRBJ2-2 and V is TRBV28; 7 bases line up with TRBD1. The junction had 7 bases not matched to a gene; V was cut back by 6 bases and J by 3 bases. CDR3 length: 15 amino acids. Germline CDR1 is MDHEN and CDR2 is SYDVKM. CDR3 sequence: CASRNRDRDTGELFF. As DNA, the CDR3 is TGTGCCAGCAGAAACCGGGACAGAGACACCGGGGAGCTGTTTTTT.

This sequence joins TRBV14 and TRBJ2-7; D is uncertain. Germline CDR1 is SGHDN and CDR2 is FVKESK. The CDR3 spans 13 residues. V gave up 1 base and J gave up 4 bases, with 8 bases separating them. In nucleotides, the CDR3 is TGTGCCAGCAGCCAAGTAACAGAATACGAGCAGTACTTC. Translation: CASSQVTEYEQYF.

The chain joins TRBV9 to TRBJ2-3, with D possibly TRBD2 on 5 matching bases. The CDR3 covers 15 residues. In germline, CDR1 is SGDLS, CDR2 YYNGEE. The V end lost 6 bases, the J end lost 2 bases, and 16 bases lay between the germline ends. The CDR3 loop is CASTESSSYTDTQYF. CDR3 DNA: TGTGCCAGCACTGAGTCTAGCAGCTACACAGATACGCAGTATTTT.

In the case of this clone: The sample carries other DNA sequences with the same CDR3. The chain has TRBV6-5 and TRBJ2-7; D assignment may be TRBD1 or TRBD2 (5 bases each). Germline CDR1 is MNHEY and CDR2 is SVGAGI. There are 15 residues in the CDR3. V lost 0 bases, J lost 2 bases, and 11 bases lay in between. CDR3 sequence reads: CASSYSGTAAYEQYF. CDR3 DNA sequence: TGTGCCAGCAGTTACTCAGGGACGGCCGCCTACGAGCAGTACTTC.

The chain combines TRBV5-4 with TRBJ2-3; D remains ambiguous. CDR1 and CDR2 from the germline V gene are SGHNT and YYREEE (reference sequence). Trimming left V 7 bases short and J 2 bases short, with 5 bases between. The CDR3 totals 11 residues. The CDR3 bases are TGTGCCAGCGGGTACACAGATACGCAGTATTTT. This gives the protein CASGYTDTQYF.

As concerns this clone: Other DNA sequences in this specimen translate into the identical CDR3. The J gene is TRBJ2-7, the V gene TRBV29-1, with 10 bases that match TRBD2. The V segment lost 4 bases and the J segment 4 bases; nucleotides outside the gene matches: 4. Per germline, CDR1 SQVTM and CDR2 ANQGSEA. This CDR3 comprises 13 residues. CDR3 nucleotide sequence: TGCAGCGTTGTAGCGGGAGGTGGGTACGAGCAGTACTTC. Translated: CSVVAGGGYEQYF.

The chain combines TRBV27 with TRBJ2-1, with unresolved D. CDR3 length: 13 amino acids. Germline loops: CDR1 MNHEY, CDR2 SMNVEV (reference sequence). V lost 6 bases and J lost 1, with 7 bases in between. CDR3 in DNA: TGTGCCAGCAGCGACGCTTCCTACAATGAGCAGTTCTTC. Translated: CASSDASYNEQFF.